This passage covers 17 T cell receptor beta chains from one sample sequenced in a study of shared clonotypes between healthy human individuals. Generated by immunoSEQ multiplex PCR, the TCRdb table keeps only in-frame clones and is missing some. The sample consists of hundreds of thousands of clones, roughly 96% of them appearing once. CD45RO-negative cells were positively selected for CCR7, leaving out terminally differentiated effector memory CD45RA+ cells. The sequenced sample consisted of naive CD8+ T cells sorted from blood. The receptors originated from a woman aged 25-40 years in good health.

The rearrangement joins TRBV30 to TRBJ2-2; D is ambiguous. The CDR3 is 14 amino acids. Germline values: CDR1 GTSNPN, CDR2 SVGIG (reference sequence). The V end was cut by 0 bases, the J end by 0 bases, with 5 bases between. The CDR3 DNA is TGTGCCTGGAGTGTAGCGACGAACACCGGGGAGCTGTTTTTT. Amino acid sequence: CAWSVATNTGELFF.

The chain uses TRBV28 and TRBJ2-5; possible D gene TRBD2, 5 bases. The CDR3 is 15 amino acids. V lost 3 bases to trimming and J lost 2 bases, with 13 bases between them. Germline assignment: CDR1 MDHEN and CDR2 SYDVKM. The CDR3 bases are TGTGCCAGCAGTTTGGGAGTCGGCGATCAAGAGACCCAGTACTTC. This encodes CASSLGVGDQETQYF. The variable domain in full, completed from reference TRBV28 and TRBJ2-5, reads DVKVTQSSRYLVKRTGEKVFLECVQDMDHENMFWYRQDPGLGLRLIYFSYDVKMKEKGDIPEGYSVSREKKERFSLILESASTNQTSMYLCASSLGVGDQETQYFGPGTRLLVL.

V and J are TRBV19 and TRBJ2-1; 12 positions match TRBD2. The CDR3 totals 17 residues. Germline lookup yields CDR1 LNHDA and CDR2 SQIVND (reference sequence). V lost 5 bases, J lost 6 bases, and 11 bases stayed unmatched. The DNA for the CDR3 is TGTGCCAGTAGTCTACAACTAGCGGGAGGAACTGTCAATGAGCAGTTCTTC. Amino acids: CASSLQLAGGTVNEQFF.

This chain's CDR3 is CASSVGTEETQYF. CDR3 bases: TGTGCCAGCAGCGTCGGGACAGAAGAGACCCAGTACTTC. The rearrangement joins TRBV5-6 to TRBJ2-5; 7 nucleotides match TRBD1. Trimming at V came to 4 bases and at J to 3 bases, leaving 3 bases not matched to a gene. This CDR3 contains 13 residues. Germline V gives CDR1 SGHDT, CDR2 YYEEEE.

As concerns this clone: This CDR3 is also generated by other DNA sequences in the sample. V usage is TRBV27 and J usage is TRBJ2-7; 14 nucleotides agree with TRBD2. V dropped 4 bases and J dropped 6; count of bases not matched to a gene: 2. The V gene's germline CDR1 is MNHEY and CDR2 SMNVEV (reference sequence). The CDR3 loop spans 14 amino acids. Written as DNA, the CDR3 is TGTGCCAGCAGTTCGGGACTAGCGGGAGTCGAGCAGTACTTC. Amino acid sequence: CASSSGLAGVEQYF.

This chain uses TRBV28 with TRBJ2-1; D is unclear. The V end lost 6 bases, the J end lost 3 bases, and 15 bases lay between the germline ends. The CDR3 consists of 15 residues. Germline-derived CDR1 and CDR2 are MDHEN and SYDVKM. The CDR3 nucleotides are TGTGCCAGCAGACCCCGCTCACGAAACTACAATGAGCAGTTCTTC. It translates to CASRPRSRNYNEQFF.

The chain joins TRBV23-1 to TRBJ2-5, with D tentatively TRBD2 (6 bases). TRBV23-1 is reported as an ORF; its role is uncertain. Trimming removed 1 base at V and 0 bases at J, with 18 bases between. This CDR3 region has 18 residues. CDR3 DNA sequence: TGCGCCAGCAGTCAATTTGGGGAGGTAAAGCAAAACCAAGAGACCCAGTACTTC. Translated: CASSQFGEVKQNQETQYF.

The chain links TRBV6-9 to TRBJ2-7; TRBD2 matches 9 bases. Trimming cost V 1 base and J 2 bases; bases outside gene matches: 6. CDR1 is MNHGY, CDR2 SVAAGI, per germline. CDR3 length equals 16 residues. CDR3 sequence: CASSYLGSGRTYEQYF. The CDR3 DNA is TGTGCCAGCAGTTATTTGGGTAGCGGGAGAACCTACGAGCAGTACTTC.

This chain joins TRBV13 and TRBJ1-1, with a possible D match to TRBD1 (5 bases). The CDR3 sequence is 17 residues long. CDR1 is PRHDT and CDR2 is FYEKMQ in the germline V gene (reference sequence). Trimming removed 5 bases at V and 1 base at J, with 20 bases between. The CDR3 sequence: CASSPGGQGRGNTEAFF. For the CDR3, the DNA is TGTGCCAGCAGCCCGGGCGGGCAGGGAAGGGGGAACACTGAAGCTTTCTTT.

The chain is built from TRBV11-3 and TRBJ2-7, with D uncertain. This CDR3 spans 12 amino acids. Germline values: CDR1 SGHNT, CDR2 YENEEA. The chain's CDR3 is CVRGLSAYEQYF. The CDR3 DNA follows: TGTGTTCGAGGCCTGTCGGCCTACGAGCAGTACTTC.

The V gene is TRBV27, the J gene TRBJ1-5, with 8 bases lining up with TRBD1. The length of the CDR3 is 16 residues. Trimming removed 5 bases from V and 0 bases from J; junction bases left unmatched: 6. The germline V gene encodes CDR1 MNHEY and CDR2 SMNVEV (reference sequence). The CDR3 DNA sequence: TGTGCCAGCAGTGCGGGACAGGAGACTAGCAATCAGCCCCAGCATTTT. This gives the protein CASSAGQETSNQPQHF.

This rearrangement joins TRBV7-9 to TRBJ2-1; tentative D call: TRBD2 (6 bases). Germline values: CDR1 SEHNR, CDR2 FQNEAQ (reference sequence). The CDR3 contains 16 residues. The V and J ends lost 1 base and 2 bases respectively, with 12 bases between them. The CDR3 reads CASSLEPGVAYNEQFF. The CDR3, as DNA: TGTGCCAGCAGCTTAGAGCCGGGAGTCGCCTACAATGAGCAGTTCTTC.

V usage is TRBV27 and J usage is TRBJ2-7; TRBD1 matches 10 bases. The CDR3 is made up of 15 amino acids. From germline, CDR1 is MNHEY and CDR2 SMNVEV (reference sequence). The V and J ends lost 0 bases and 6 bases, in that order; junction bases with no gene match: 5. DNA for the CDR3: TGTGCCAGCAGTTTATCCGGGACAGGGGTCTTCGAGCAGTACTTC. Translation: CASSLSGTGVFEQYF.

This clone was counted a single time. The rearrangement joins TRBV4-1 to TRBJ1-1; possibly TRBD1 for D (5 bases). Germline-derived CDR1 and CDR2 are MGHRA and YSYEKL. This CDR3 spans 17 amino acids. V lost 0 bases, J lost 9 bases, and 23 bases lay in between. CDR3 protein: CASSQDPPEGPMFQAFF. Written as DNA, the CDR3 is TGCGCCAGCAGCCAAGACCCCCCCGAGGGACCAATGTTCCAAGCTTTCTTT.

This sequence joins TRBV5-1 and TRBJ2-7; D is unresolved. V was trimmed by 5 bases and J by 3 bases, leaving 6 bases between them. The CDR3 loop spans 11 amino acids. CDR1 is SGHRS and CDR2 is YFSETQ in the germline V gene. The CDR3 region is CASREGYEQYF. CDR3 nucleotides: TGCGCCAGCAGGGAAGGCTACGAGCAGTACTTC.

The chain carries TRBV4-1 and TRBJ1-5, with D unclear. The V end was cut by 1 base, the J end by 3 bases, with 10 bases between. The length of the CDR3 is 15 residues. In germline, CDR1 is MGHRA, CDR2 YSYEKL. CDR3 sequence (DNA): TGCGCCAGCAGCCAAGTGCGGCAGCTCAATCAGCCCCAGCATTTT. Its translation: CASSQVRQLNQPQHF.

The V gene is TRBV7-9, the J gene TRBJ2-1; D is unresolved. Per germline, CDR1 SEHNR and CDR2 FQNEAQ (reference sequence). The CDR3 consists of 13 residues. Trimming removed 0 bases from V and 1 base from J, with 1 base in between. CDR3 amino acids: CASSLASYNEQFF. The DNA for the CDR3 is TGTGCCAGCAGCTTAGCGTCCTACAATGAGCAGTTCTTC.